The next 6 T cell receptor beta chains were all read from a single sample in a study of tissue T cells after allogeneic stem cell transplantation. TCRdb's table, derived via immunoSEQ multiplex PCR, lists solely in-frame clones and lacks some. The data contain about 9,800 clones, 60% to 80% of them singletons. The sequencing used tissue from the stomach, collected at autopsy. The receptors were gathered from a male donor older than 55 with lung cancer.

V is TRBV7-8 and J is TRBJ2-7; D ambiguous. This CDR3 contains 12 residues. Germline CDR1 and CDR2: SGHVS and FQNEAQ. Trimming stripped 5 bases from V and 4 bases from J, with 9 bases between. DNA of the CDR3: TGTGCCAGCAGCCCGACTGATTACGAGCAGTACTTC. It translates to CASSPTDYEQYF.

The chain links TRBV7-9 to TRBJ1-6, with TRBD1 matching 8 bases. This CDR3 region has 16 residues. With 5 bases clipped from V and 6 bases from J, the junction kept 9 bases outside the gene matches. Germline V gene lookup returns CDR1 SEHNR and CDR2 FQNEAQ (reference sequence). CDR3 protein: CASSILGGQGNSPLHF. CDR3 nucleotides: TGTGCCAGCAGCATATTAGGTGGACAGGGTAATTCACCCCTCCACTTT.

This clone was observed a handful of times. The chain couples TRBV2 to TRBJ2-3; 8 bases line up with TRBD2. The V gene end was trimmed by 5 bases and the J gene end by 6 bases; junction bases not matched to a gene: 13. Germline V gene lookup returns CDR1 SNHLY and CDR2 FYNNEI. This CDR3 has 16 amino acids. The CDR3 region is CASSPSTGGRGDTQYF. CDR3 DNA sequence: TGTGCCAGCAGTCCTAGTACGGGAGGGCGAGGGGATACGCAGTATTTT.

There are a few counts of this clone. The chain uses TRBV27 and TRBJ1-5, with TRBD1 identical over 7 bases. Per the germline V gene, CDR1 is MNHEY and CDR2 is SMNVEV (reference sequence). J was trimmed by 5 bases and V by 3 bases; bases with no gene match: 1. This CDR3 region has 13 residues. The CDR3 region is CASSFTGDQPQHF. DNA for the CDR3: TGTGCCAGCAGTTTTACAGGGGATCAGCCCCAGCATTTT.

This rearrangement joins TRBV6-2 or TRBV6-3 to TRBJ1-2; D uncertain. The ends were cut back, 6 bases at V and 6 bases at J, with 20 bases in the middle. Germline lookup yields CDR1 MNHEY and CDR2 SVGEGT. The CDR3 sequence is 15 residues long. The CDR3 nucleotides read TGTGCCAGCAGCTTCTGGGCAGAAGATCCTAATGGCTACACCTTC. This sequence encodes CASSFWAEDPNGYTF.

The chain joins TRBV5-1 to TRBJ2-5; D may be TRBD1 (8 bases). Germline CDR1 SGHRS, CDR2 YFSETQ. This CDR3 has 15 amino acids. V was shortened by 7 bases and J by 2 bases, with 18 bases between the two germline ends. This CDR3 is CASSITGGVQETQYF. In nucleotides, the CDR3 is TGCGCCAGCTCCATTACAGGGGGGGTTCAAGAGACCCAGTACTTC.